The rows below give T cell receptor beta chains drawn from one sample of a study of T cell changes during pregnancy in multiple sclerosis. Measured with immunoSEQ multiplex PCR; TCRdb has only the in-frame clones, and not every one. The repertoire consists of around 59,000 clones, with approximately 90% occurring once and the leading ten covering less than 3.5%. The sequencing here drew on peripheral blood, taken in the third trimester of pregnancy. The source is a female donor in good health, enrolled as a control in a pregnancy study. CDR3s include the opening cysteine and the closing phenylalanine or tryptophan. D genes are given only for firm matches. A row's size may be missing; if present it is once, few, many or a size class.

-	TRBV5-1	-	TRBJ1-1	CASSLGPGVNTEAFF	TGCGCCAGCAGCTTGGGGCCAGGGGTGAACACTGAAGCTTTCTTT
-	TRBV28	-	TRBJ2-1	CASRLNTPGMNEQFF	TGTGCCAGCCGTCTTAACACTCCAGGTATGAATGAGCAGTTCTTC
-	TRBV28	-	TRBJ2-3	CASSPQRPSTDTQYF	TGTGCCAGCAGCCCACAGCGGCCTAGCACAGATACGCAGTATTTT
TRBD2	TRBV28	-	TRBJ2-7	CASSLKGGRVYEQYF	TGTGCCAGCAGTTTAAAGGGCGGGAGGGTGTACGAGCAGTACTTC
TRBD1	TRBV4-1	-	TRBJ1-1	CASSHRTGVNTEAFF	TGCGCCAGCAGCCACCGGACAGGGGTGAACACTGAAGCTTTCTTT
-	TRBV2	once	TRBJ2-3	CASTQSTDTQYF	TGTGCCAGCACGCAGAGCACAGATACGCAGTATTTT
-	TRBV6-1	-	TRBJ2-6	CASSEDSFSGANVLTF	TGTGCCAGCAGTGAGGACAGCTTCTCTGGGGCCAACGTCCTGACTTTC
TRBD1	TRBV7-2	-	TRBJ2-5	CASSLTGQGDQETQYF	TGTGCCAGCAGCTTAACGGGACAGGGGGACCAAGAGACCCAGTACTTC
-	TRBV30	-	TRBJ1-4	CAWSLRGEKLFF	TGTGCCTGGAGCCTTAGGGGGGAAAAACTGTTTTTT
TRBD1	TRBV2	-	TRBJ1-2	CASSWDREGGYTF	TGTGCCAGCAGTTGGGACAGGGAGGGTGGCTACACCTTC
TRBD2	TRBV7-2	-	TRBJ2-3	CASSLLAGGGTDTQYF	TGTGCCAGCAGCTTATTGGCGGGAGGCGGGACAGATACGCAGTATTTT
-	TRBV28	-	TRBJ1-3	CASSRQQGISGNTIYF	TGTGCCAGCAGTCGCCAACAGGGCATCTCTGGAAACACCATATATTTT
-	TRBV5-1	-	TRBJ2-5	CASTGSGGSETQYF	TGCGCCAGCACCGGAAGTGGGGGGTCGGAGACCCAGTACTTC
TRBD1	TRBV5-1	-	TRBJ1-2	CASSRAEGQLYGYTF	TGCGCCAGCAGCCGGGCGGAGGGACAGTTGTATGGCTACACCTTC
-	TRBV27	few	TRBJ1-2	CASRQVGYTF	TGTGCCAGCAGACAGGTTGGCTACACCTTC
-	TRBV7-2	-	TRBJ1-2	CASSLRQSYGYTF	TGTGCCAGCAGCTTAAGACAGAGCTATGGCTACACCTTC
TRBD1	TRBV7-2	-	TRBJ1-1	CASSSRDRVTEAFF	TGTGCCAGCAGTAGCCGGGACAGAGTCACTGAAGCTTTCTTT
-	TRBV28	-	TRBJ1-2	CASSLKALGYTF	TGTGCCAGCAGTTTGAAAGCTCTGGGCTACACCTTC
TRBD1	TRBV29-1	few	TRBJ1-1	CSVGDRGWAFF	TGCAGCGTGGGGGACAGGGGATGGGCTTTCTTT
TRBD1	TRBV5-1	-	TRBJ1-1	CASTPEDRGLFGTRYMNTEAFF	TGCGCCAGCACCCCGGAGGACAGGGGGCTTTTCGGGACCCGCTACATGAACACTGAAGCTTTCTTT
-	TRBV6-6	-	TRBJ1-1	CASSYSGTSEAFF	TGTGCCAGCAGTTACTCCGGGACATCCGAAGCTTTCTTT
-	TRBV28	-	TRBJ1-2	CASSSNTRGYTF	TGTGCCAGCAGTTCGAACACCAGAGGCTACACCTTC
TRBD1	TRBV7-9	-	TRBJ2-1	CASSSTLGQGYNEQFF	TGTGCCAGCAGCTCCACCTTGGGACAGGGGTACAATGAGCAGTTCTTC
TRBD1	TRBV30	-	TRBJ2-5	CAWTGTGTLQETQYF	TGTGCCTGGACCGGGACAGGAACTCTACAAGAGACCCAGTACTTC
-	TRBV5-6	-	TRBJ2-5	CASSSTGREETQYF	TGTGCCAGCAGCTCCACGGGCAGGGAAGAGACCCAGTACTTC
TRBD2	TRBV11-3	once	TRBJ2-1	CASSRTVAGEGEQFF	TGTGCCAGCAGCCGTACGGTGGCGGGAGAGGGCGAGCAGTTCTTC
-	TRBV5-4	-	TRBJ1-1	CASQGPSTEAFF	TGTGCCTCCCAGGGGCCTAGCACTGAAGCTTTCTTT
-	TRBV15	-	TRBJ2-1	CATSRDLMRDEQFF	TGTGCCACCAGCAGAGATCTGATGCGGGACGAGCAGTTCTTC
-	TRBV11-3	-	TRBJ1-4	CASSSQGLDEKLFF	TGTGCCAGCAGCTCCCAGGGGTTGGATGAAAAACTGTTTTTT
-	TRBV19	-	TRBJ2-3	CASSIKALTFVDTQYF	TGTGCCAGTAGTATAAAGGCCCTGACATTTGTGGATACGCAGTATTTT
-	TRBV29-1	-	TRBJ2-7	CSVEDLGRVDSYEQYF	TGCAGCGTTGAAGATCTCGGCAGGGTTGATTCCTACGAGCAGTACTTC
TRBD1	TRBV4-1	-	TRBJ1-2	CASSHPGTGMDGYTF	TGCGCCAGCAGCCACCCCGGGACAGGGATGGATGGCTACACCTTC
TRBD1	TRBV7-9	-	TRBJ1-4	CASSLDWTGDEKLFF	TGTGCCAGCAGCTTAGACTGGACAGGGGATGAAAAACTGTTTTTT
-	TRBV11-2	-	TRBJ2-1	CATTSRLSSYNEQFF	TGTGCCACCACTAGCCGCCTTAGCTCCTACAATGAGCAGTTCTTC
-	TRBV30	-	TRBJ1-6	CAWSLSYNSPLHF	TGTGCCTGGAGTCTCTCCTATAATTCACCCCTCCACTTT
-	TRBV7-9	-	TRBJ1-2	CASSLEGTGDRYGYTF	TGTGCCAGCAGCTTAGAGGGGACGGGGGATAGGTATGGCTACACCTTC
-	TRBV13	-	TRBJ2-5	CASSSRLSRGAATQYF	TGTGCCAGCAGCTCCCGGCTGTCCAGGGGTGCGGCAACCCAGTACTTC
TRBD1	TRBV7-2	-	TRBJ1-4	CASSFATGGNEKLFF	TGTGCCAGCAGCTTTGCCACAGGGGGAAATGAAAAACTGTTTTTT
TRBD1	TRBV7-9	-	TRBJ2-7	CASSLAGARTGGEQYF	TGTGCCAGCAGCTTAGCGGGGGCCCGGACAGGGGGCGAGCAGTACTTC
TRBD1	TRBV4-3	-	TRBJ1-5	CASSQDPGTANNQPQHF	TGCGCCAGCAGCCAAGATCCCGGGACAGCCAACAATCAGCCCCAGCATTTT
TRBD2	TRBV4-2	-	TRBJ2-5	CASSLGLAGSRTRETQYF	TGTGCCAGCAGCCTAGGACTAGCGGGGAGCAGAACCAGGGAGACCCAGTACTTC
TRBD1	TRBV6-6	-	TRBJ1-6	CASSGLTGGLDSPLHF	TGTGCCAGCAGTGGACTTACAGGGGGCCTGGATTCACCCCTCCACTTT
-	TRBV11-3	few	TRBJ1-3	CASSLTSGSSYGNTIYF	TGTGCCAGCAGCTTAACCTCGGGATCATCGTATGGAAACACCATATATTTT
TRBD2	TRBV9	-	TRBJ2-1	CASSSTSGGEYNEQFF	TGTGCCAGCAGCTCCACTAGCGGGGGGGAGTACAATGAGCAGTTCTTC
-	TRBV9	-	TRBJ2-3	CASSVIPIWGGRNTDTQYF	TGTGCCAGCAGCGTAATACCTATTTGGGGGGGGCGGAACACAGATACGCAGTATTTT
TRBD1	TRBV7-9	once	TRBJ1-2	CASSLGRGTYGYTF	TGTGCCAGCAGCTTGGGCAGGGGGACCTATGGCTACACCTTC
-	TRBV7-9	-	TRBJ1-4	CASSLAGSPNEKLFF	TGTGCCAGCAGCTTAGCGGGGAGTCCAAATGAAAAACTGTTTTTT
TRBD2	TRBV4-1	-	TRBJ2-7	CASSLPPAASGYEQYF	TGCGCCAGCAGCCTCCCTCCAGCGGCTAGCGGGTACGAGCAGTACTTC
TRBD2	TRBV5-4	-	TRBJ2-1	CASSLDGGGKSNEQFF	TGTGCCAGCAGCTTGGACGGCGGGGGGAAGAGCAATGAGCAGTTCTTC
-	TRBV5-8	-	TRBJ1-2	CASSSQGNWNGYTF	TGTGCCAGCAGCTCGCAGGGGAATTGGAATGGCTACACCTTC
TRBD2	TRBV5-6	-	TRBJ2-1	CASKGRGSNSYNEQFF	TGTGCCAGCAAGGGGAGGGGCTCAAACTCCTACAATGAGCAGTTCTTC
TRBD1	TRBV6-5	-	TRBJ2-1	CASSDGQGARNEQFF	TGTGCCAGCAGCGACGGACAGGGGGCGCGGAATGAGCAGTTCTTC
TRBD2	TRBV9	once	TRBJ2-1	CASSSRGVSYNEQFF	TGTGCCAGCAGCTCTCGGGGGGTCTCCTACAATGAGCAGTTCTTC
-	TRBV7-2	-	TRBJ2-6	CASSFTGSSAGANVLTF	TGTGCCAGCAGCTTCACAGGGTCATCGGCCGGGGCCAACGTCCTGACTTTC
-	TRBV5-4	-	TRBJ2-1	CASSPWEAAHNEQFF	TGTGCCAGCAGCCCCTGGGAAGCGGCGCACAATGAGCAGTTCTTC
-	TRBV19	-	TRBJ1-2	CASSIGEFDYGYTF	TGTGCCAGTAGTATAGGGGAGTTCGACTATGGCTACACCTTC
-	TRBV5-4	once	TRBJ2-1	CASRPGTFNEQFF	TGTGCCAGCAGACCCGGGACTTTCAATGAGCAGTTCTTC
-	TRBV4-3	-	TRBJ1-1	CASSQSRGGSAFF	TGCGCCAGCAGCCAATCCCGGGGGGGATCCGCTTTCTTT